These T cell receptor beta chains were read from a single sample in a study of blood T cell repertoires in COVID-19. The method was immunoSEQ multiplex PCR; TCRdb's version includes in-frame clones alone and lacks a portion of them. The repertoire holds about 160,000 clones, with approximately 87% as singletons. The specimen sequenced was peripheral blood. The receptors originated from a woman in her seventies with acute or convalescent COVID-19. Both conserved end residues are part of each CDR3. A D gene is named only where the DNA matches it firmly. Clone size is stated in some rows and not others, as once, few, many or a class when expanded.

clone_size j_call d_call v_call cdr3_nt cdr3_aa
- TRBJ2-2 - TRBV7-9 TGTGCCAGCAGCTTTCGGGCCCCCAGGGCCGGGGAGCTGTTTTTT CASSFRAPRAGELFF
- TRBJ1-5 - TRBV7-2 TGTGCCAGCAGCCCAGGACACTCCTCCAGCAATCAGCCCCAGCATTTT CASSPGHSSSNQPQHF
- TRBJ2-1 TRBD2 TRBV3-1/TRBV3-2 TGTGCCAGCAGCCAAGGACTAGCCTCCAATGAGCAGTTCTTC CASSQGLASNEQFF
- TRBJ1-6 - TRBV5-4 TGTGCCAGCAGTATTGACTTGAGTAATTCACCCCTCCACTTT CASSIDLSNSPLHF
- TRBJ1-3 - TRBV4-1 TGCGCCAGCAGCCAAGGTGCAGGGGTCGGGCGAAACACCATATATTTT CASSQGAGVGRNTIYF
- TRBJ2-2 TRBD2 TRBV18 TGTGCCAGCTCGTCGGGACTAGCGTCCAACACCGGGGAGCTGTTTTTT CASSSGLASNTGELFF
- TRBJ2-7 TRBD2 TRBV2 TGTGCCAGCAGTGGACTAGCGGGCGCCTCCTACGAGCAGTACTTC CASSGLAGASYEQYF
- TRBJ1-1 - TRBV11-2 TGTGCCAGCAGCTTCGACTGGACTGAAGCTTTCTTT CASSFDWTEAFF
few TRBJ1-2 TRBD1 TRBV30 TGTGCCTGGAGCGAGGACAGGGGAAGTTCTGGCTACACCTTC CAWSEDRGSSGYTF
- TRBJ2-3 - TRBV7-9 TGTGCCAGCAGCCTGAACCCGGGAGATACGCAGTATTTT CASSLNPGDTQYF
- TRBJ2-7 TRBD2 TRBV6-2/TRBV6-3 TGTGCCAGCAGTTTTAGCGGGAGGGACTACGAGCAGTACTTC CASSFSGRDYEQYF
- TRBJ2-2 TRBD1 TRBV29-1 TGCAGCGTCGGCGCAGGGGGCAGCGGGAACACCGGGGAGCTGTTTTTT CSVGAGGSGNTGELFF
- TRBJ1-5 - TRBV10-3 TGTGCCATCAGTCAGGACAGAAATAGCAATCAGCCCCAGCATTTT CAISQDRNSNQPQHF
- TRBJ2-3 TRBD2 TRBV28 TGTGCCAGCAGAGATCCGGGACTAGGGACAGATACGCAGTATTTT CASRDPGLGTDTQYF
- TRBJ2-7 - TRBV27 TGTGCCAGCCAACCTATTGGCTCCTACGAGCAGTACTTC CASQPIGSYEQYF
- TRBJ2-1 TRBD1 TRBV10-3 TGTGCCATCAGTACAGGGGATGGGGAGCAGTTCTTC CAISTGDGEQFF
- TRBJ1-2 - TRBV28 TGTGCCAGCAGTTTTAACAGGGATCACTATGGCTACACCTTC CASSFNRDHYGYTF
- TRBJ2-3 TRBD1 TRBV6-5 TGTGCCACAACAGGGGAGACGATCCTCACAGATACGCAGTATTTT CATTGETILTDTQYF
- TRBJ2-7 - TRBV4-2 TGTGCCAGCAGCCAAGGACTAGCCTACGAGCAGTACTTC CASSQGLAYEQYF
- TRBJ2-7 TRBD2 TRBV19 TGTGCCAGTAGTACTACTAGCGGGACCTTCTACGAGCAGTACTTC CASSTTSGTFYEQYF
- TRBJ1-2 - TRBV12-3/TRBV12-4 TGTGCCAGCAGTATCTCGGACAGACTCTTCTTC CASSISDRLFF
- TRBJ1-1 - TRBV6-2/TRBV6-3 TGTGCCAGCAGCCAACACCGTGAAGCTTTCTTT CASSQHREAFF
- TRBJ1-3 - TRBV30 TGTGCCTGGAGTCCCCTCTCTGGCAGGAACCCTGGAAACACCATATATTTT CAWSPLSGRNPGNTIYF
- TRBJ1-1 - TRBV3-1/TRBV3-2 TGTGCCAGCAGCCAAGGGGGTACAGGGAACACTGAAGCTTTCTTT CASSQGGTGNTEAFF
- TRBJ1-5 - TRBV12-5 TGTGCTAGTGGCCCCCCCGACGGGGATAGCAATCAGCCCCAGCATTTT CASGPPDGDSNQPQHF
- TRBJ1-4 - TRBV27 TGTGCCAGCACCCTCCAGGTATTTGGTGAAAAACTGTTTTTT CASTLQVFGEKLFF
- TRBJ2-2 - TRBV30 TGTGCCTGGAGTGCAGGCTTGACCTTAACCGGGGAGCTGTTTTTT CAWSAGLTLTGELFF
once TRBJ2-5 TRBD2 TRBV7-9 TGTGCCAGCAGCATGGGACTAGCGGAAGAGACCCAGTACTTC CASSMGLAEETQYF
- TRBJ2-7 - TRBV5-6 TGTGCCAGCAGCCCCGGGTCCTACGAGCAGTACTTC CASSPGSYEQYF
- TRBJ1-5 - TRBV18 TGTGCCAGCTCACCAGTAGGGGATCAGCCCCAGCATTTT CASSPVGDQPQHF
- TRBJ1-1 - TRBV27 TGTGCCAGCAGCCCCCGAACAGCCCACACTGAAGCTTTCTTT CASSPRTAHTEAFF
once TRBJ2-1 TRBD1 TRBV7-2 TGTGCCAGCAGCTCGGACAGGGCCTCCTACAATGAGCAGTTCTTC CASSSDRASYNEQFF
- TRBJ1-1 - TRBV3-1/TRBV3-2 TGTGCCAGCAGCCAAGATCCAGGGAACACTGAAGCTTTCTTT CASSQDPGNTEAFF
- TRBJ1-6 TRBD1 TRBV27 TGTGCCAGCAGCACTTGGGACAGCGTTAATTCACCCCTCCACTTT CASSTWDSVNSPLHF
- TRBJ1-1 TRBD1 TRBV3-1/TRBV3-2 TGTGCCAGCAGCCAACGGGGCAGGGGGACGGTCACTGAAGCTTTCTTT CASSQRGRGTVTEAFF
- TRBJ1-1 - TRBV6-5 TGTGCCAGCATAACGACAGGGAACACTGAAGCTTTCTTT CASITTGNTEAFF
- TRBJ2-5 TRBD2 TRBV4-1 TGCGCCAGCAGCCCCACTAGCGGGAGAGGAGGGCAAGAGACCCAGTACTTC CASSPTSGRGGQETQYF